The entry below gives a single T cell receptor beta chain sequence along with its context. Assay used: immunoSEQ multiplex PCR; TCRdb lists only in-frame clones, some missing. Among about 67,000 clones listed, approximately 91% were seen once. V dropped 3 bases and J dropped 3 bases, with 11 bases sitting between them. The CDR3 has 15 amino acids. Germline V gene lookup returns CDR1 LNHDA and CDR2 SQIVND (reference sequence). The record originates from a study of OX40 agonist ivuxolimab in advanced cancers. Study as a whole: Ivuxolimab is an agonistic anti-OX40 (CD134) antibody, and patients were treated with it. Three patients showed partial responses: one hepatocellular carcinoma and two cutaneous melanoma cases.

The sequence derives from an adult with an advanced solid tumor such as melanoma, head and neck, liver or kidney cancer. The J gene is TRBJ2-2, the V gene TRBV19; TRBD2 is a possible D gene (6 bases). This sample comprised CD4+ or CD8+ T cells sorted from blood, obtained in a trial of the OX40 agonist ivuxolimab. CDR3 coding DNA: TGTGCCAGTAGTATTTGGGGGGAGTACACCGGGGAGCTGTTTTTT. It encodes CASSIWGEYTGELFF. Variable domain in full (rest from reference TRBV19 and TRBJ2-2): DGGITQSPKYLFRKEGQNVTLSCEQNLNHDAMYWYRQDPGQGLRLIYYSQIVNDFQKGDIAEGYSVSREKKESFPLTVTSAQKNPTAFYLCASSIWGEYTGELFFGEGSRLTVL.